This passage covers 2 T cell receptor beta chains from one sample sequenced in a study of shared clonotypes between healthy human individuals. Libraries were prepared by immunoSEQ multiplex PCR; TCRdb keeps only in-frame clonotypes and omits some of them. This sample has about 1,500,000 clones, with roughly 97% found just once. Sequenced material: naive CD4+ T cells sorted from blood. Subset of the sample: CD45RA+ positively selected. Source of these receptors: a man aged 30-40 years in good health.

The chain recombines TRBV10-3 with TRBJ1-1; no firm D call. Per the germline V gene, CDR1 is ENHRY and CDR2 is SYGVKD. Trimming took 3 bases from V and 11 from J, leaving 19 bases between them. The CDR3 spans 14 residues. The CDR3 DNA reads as TGTGCCATCAGTGAAGAGGTTGTCGGGGTAAGGGCTTTCTTT. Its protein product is CAISEEVVGVRAFF.

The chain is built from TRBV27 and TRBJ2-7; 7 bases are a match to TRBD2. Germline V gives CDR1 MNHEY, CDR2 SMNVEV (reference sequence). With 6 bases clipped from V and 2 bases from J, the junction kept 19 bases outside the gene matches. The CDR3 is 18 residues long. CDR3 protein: CASRPRGGREGRPYEQYF. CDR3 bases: TGTGCCAGCAGGCCCCGGGGCGGGAGAGAGGGAAGACCCTACGAGCAGTACTTC.